This entry concerns a single T cell receptor beta chain. Its antigen is not known. Vbeta (60) and Jbeta (13) primers were used in the PCR. Sequenced by immunoSEQ multiplex PCR; TCRdb stores in-frame clones only, minus some. The sample includes 140,000 or so clones. CDR1 is PRHDT and CDR2 is FYEKMQ in the germline V gene (reference sequence). Trimming removed 6 bases at V and 4 bases at J, with 17 bases between. The length of the CDR3 is 15 residues. The data were taken from a study of cytomegalovirus exposure and HLA in healthy donors. Findings and limits, study-wide: Most CMV-associated TCR beta chains were later found to appear HLA-restricted. The number of N-insertions in an Asian-associated ancestry cluster was reportedly below the 666-donor mean in a later analysis. TCR beta sequences reportedly predicted most subjects' HLA-A and HLA-B alleles accurately.

The chain employs TRBV13 and TRBJ2-3; a weak D match, TRBD2 (6 bases). Sequencing used PBMCs. The sequence was obtained from a male donor in good health and CMV-seronegative. CDR3 DNA sequence: TGTGCCAGCAGTTCAGGAGGGGTTTCGGCAGATACGCAGTATTTT. Its protein is CASSSGGVSADTQYF. The complete variable domain, with remaining parts taken from reference TRBV13 and TRBJ2-3, reads AAGVIQSPRHLIKEKRETATLKCYPIPRHDTVYWYQQGPGQDPQFLISFYEKMQSDKGSIPDRFSAQQFSDYHSELNMSSLELGDSALYFCASSSGGVSADTQYFGPGTRLTVL.